Below, 22 T cell receptor beta chains from the same sample are listed, as sequenced in a study of cytomegalovirus exposure and HLA in healthy donors. 60 Vbeta and 13 Jbeta primers were used in PCR. Profiling relied on immunoSEQ multiplex PCR, and the TCRdb table lists in-frame clones only, not all of them. The sample has roughly 230,000 clones, 85% to 95% seen once. Sequencing used PBMCs. These receptors were obtained from a girl aged 2-10 years in good health and CMV-seronegative.

The J gene is TRBJ2-7, the V gene TRBV5-1; tentative D call: TRBD2 (6 bases). Trimming removed 5 bases at V and 4 bases at J, with 16 bases between. Germline V gene sequence: CDR1 SGHRS, CDR2 YFSETQ. This CDR3 comprises 14 residues. The CDR3 protein is CASRPSSGHYEQYF. In nucleotides, the CDR3 is TGCGCCAGCAGACCATCCAGCGGGCATTACGAGCAGTACTTC. The complete variable domain, with remaining parts taken from reference TRBV5-1 and TRBJ2-7, reads KAGVTQTPRYLIKTRGQQVTLSCSPISGHRSVSWYQQTPGQGLQFLFEYFSETQRNKGNFPGRFSGRQFSNSRSEMNVSTLELGDSALYLCASRPSSGHYEQYFGPGTRLTVT.

The chain's CDR3 is CASSLDTGSSYEQYF. CDR3 DNA sequence: TGCGCCAGCAGCTTGGATACAGGGAGCTCCTACGAGCAGTACTTC. The rearrangement joins TRBV5-1 to TRBJ2-5; possible D gene TRBD1, 6 bases. The end of the DNA fits TRBJ2-7 better, so the J call may be wrong. Germline values: CDR1 SGHRS, CDR2 YFSETQ. The CDR3 is 15 amino acids.

The chain combines TRBV5-4 with TRBJ2-7; 7 nucleotides agree with TRBD1. Germline CDR1 and CDR2: SGHNT and YYREEE (reference sequence). The CDR3 spans 18 residues. J was trimmed by 0 bases and V by 2 bases; bases with no gene match: 14. CDR3 in DNA: TGTGCCAGCAGCTTTGGCCAGGGGGTCAACGAAGCCTCCTACGAGCAGTACTTC. It translates to CASSFGQGVNEASYEQYF.

The chain recombines TRBV6-1 with TRBJ1-6; 10 bases agree with TRBD1. The CDR3 is 15 residues long. The germline V gene encodes CDR1 MNHNS and CDR2 SASEGT. Trimming cost V 7 bases and J 9 bases; bases outside gene matches: 9. CDR3 in DNA: TGTGCCAGCAAACCGGGACAGGGGCGGGTTTCACCCCTCCACTTT. As protein: CASKPGQGRVSPLHF.

J is TRBJ2-3 and V is TRBV5-1, with 13 bases lining up with TRBD2. The CDR3 runs to 18 residues. The V gene's germline CDR1 is SGHRS and CDR2 YFSETQ. V gave up 1 base and J gave up 1 base; unmatched junction bases: 6. CDR3 nucleotides: TGCGCCAGCAGCTTGTTATCCGGGACTAGCGGGGGCACAGATACGCAGTATTTT. Translating gives CASSLLSGTSGGTDTQYF.

The chain recombines TRBV7-8 with TRBJ1-5, with D possibly TRBD1 on 6 matching bases. The CDR3 is made up of 15 amino acids. Germline V lookup: CDR1 SGHVS, CDR2 FQNEAQ. Trimming took 5 bases from V and 6 from J, leaving 17 bases between them. CDR3 amino acids: CASSIVSGVGQPQHF. CDR3 coding DNA: TGTGCCAGCAGCATTGTTTCAGGGGTGGGTCAGCCCCAGCATTTT.

This chain links TRBV2 with TRBJ2-1; a possible D gene is TRBD2 (7 bases). The germline V and J ends were trimmed by 7 bases and 10 bases, with 26 bases remaining between them. The CDR3 covers 16 residues. The germline V gene encodes CDR1 SNHLY and CDR2 FYNNEI. DNA for the CDR3: TGTGCCAGCATAGGGGGAACCGCGGGGGCCGTAATCGAGCAGTTCTTC. Translating it yields CASIGGTAGAVIEQFF.

Concerning this clone: At the DNA level, this CDR3 is encoded by other sequences in the same sample as well. The rearrangement joins TRBV6-4 to TRBJ2-1; the D gene is possibly TRBD2 (5 bases). This CDR3 is 15 amino acids long. The germline gives CDR1 MRHNA, CDR2 SNTAGT. Trimming took off 4 bases at V and 0 bases at J, with 10 bases between the two ends. The CDR3 DNA sequence: TGTGCCAGCAGTGCGAGCGGCGGCTCCTACAATGAGCAGTTCTTC. It translates to CASSASGGSYNEQFF.

The chain joins TRBV4-1 to TRBJ2-3, with D unclear. The CDR3 loop spans 15 amino acids. Germline V gives CDR1 MGHRA, CDR2 YSYEKL. V dropped 1 base and J dropped 3 bases, with 11 bases sitting between them. This chain's CDR3 is CASSQAPVETDTQYF. The CDR3 DNA is TGCGCCAGCAGCCAAGCTCCGGTGGAGACAGATACGCAGTATTTT.

The V and J genes are TRBV4-1 and TRBJ2-3, with 10 bases identical to TRBD2. CDR1 MGHRA and CDR2 YSYEKL come from the germline V gene. The CDR3 runs 16 residues. V lost 3 bases, J lost 2 bases, and 5 bases stayed unmatched. The DNA of the CDR3 is TGCGCCAGCAGCCAGCTAGCGGGGGACCCCACAGATACGCAGTATTTT. Its protein is CASSQLAGDPTDTQYF.

This chain joins TRBV12-5 and TRBJ2-3; tentatively, D is TRBD1 (6 bases). The CDR3 has 15 residues. The germline gives CDR1 LGHNT, CDR2 FRNRAP. V was shortened by 7 bases and J by 0 bases, with 14 bases between the two germline ends. Written as DNA, the CDR3 is TGTGCTAGTGAGCCGGGGACAACTAGCACAGATACGCAGTATTTT. Protein product: CASEPGTTSTDTQYF.

The chain links TRBV6-4 to TRBJ1-3; D is ambiguous. Germline values: CDR1 MRHNA, CDR2 SNTAGT. The CDR3 runs to 16 residues. The V end lost 10 bases, the J end lost 3 bases, and 22 bases lay between the germline ends. CDR3 residues: CANSNEAELFGNTIYF. The CDR3 region has the DNA TGTGCCAATTCGAATGAAGCGGAGCTTTTTGGAAACACCATATATTTT.

The chain uses TRBV4-2 and TRBJ2-3; 9 positions agree with TRBD2. The germline CDR1 and CDR2 sequences are LGHNA and YNFKEQ. The CDR3 extends over 17 amino acids. With V trimmed by 5 bases and J by 6 bases, 15 bases remained unmatched. The CDR3 region has the DNA TGTGCCAGCAGCATTTTAGCGGGAGCCTTGACAGAGGATACGCAGTATTTT. The encoded protein is CASSILAGALTEDTQYF.

The V and J genes are TRBV14 and TRBJ1-1; D remains unclear. V dropped 4 bases and J dropped 1 base, with 7 bases sitting between them. Per the germline V gene, CDR1 is SGHDN and CDR2 is FVKESK. This CDR3 region has 13 residues. The CDR3 DNA reads as TGTGCCAGCAGCCTAGTTCAGAACACTGAAGCTTTCTTT. Translated, it gives CASSLVQNTEAFF.

The gene calls are TRBV7-9 and TRBJ1-2; 8 positions agree with TRBD1. In germline, CDR1 is SEHNR, CDR2 FQNEAQ (reference sequence). The J segment lost 8 bases and the V segment lost 5 bases, leaving 10 bases of the junction unmatched. CDR3 size: 14 residues. CDR3 loop: CASSDRTGKEGYTF. The CDR3 nucleotides read TGTGCCAGCAGCGACCGGACAGGGAAGGAGGGCTACACCTTC.

V and J are TRBV27 and TRBJ2-3; maybe TRBD1 (6 bases). CDR1 is MNHEY and CDR2 is SMNVEV in the germline V gene (reference sequence). CDR3 length: 15 residues. V lost 8 bases, J lost 0 bases, and 15 bases lay in between. Here the CDR3 reads CASGEVGQSTDTQYF. The CDR3 nucleotides read TGTGCCAGCGGTGAGGTAGGACAGAGCACAGATACGCAGTATTTT.

The V call is TRBV11-2, the J call TRBJ1-6; 7 positions match TRBD1. CDR3 length: 15 amino acids. Germline values: CDR1 SGHAT, CDR2 FQNNGV. With 2 bases clipped from V and 7 bases from J, the junction kept 5 bases outside the gene matches. CDR3 amino acids: CASSLSGTVNSPLHF. CDR3 in DNA: TGTGCCAGCAGCTTATCTGGGACAGTCAATTCACCCCTCCACTTT.

This chain joins TRBV6-1 and TRBJ1-2; D possibly corresponds to TRBD1 (5 bases). Germline CDR1 is MNHNS and CDR2 is SASEGT. The CDR3 totals 14 residues. Trimming left V 6 bases short and J 4 bases short, with 15 bases between. The DNA for the CDR3 is TGTGCCAGCAGCGACCCGACAGACCTCTATGGCTACACCTTC. It is translated as CASSDPTDLYGYTF.

This clone appeared a few times. The CDR3 sequence is CASGELEQFF. As DNA, the CDR3 is TGTGCCAGCGGCGAACTTGAGCAGTTCTTC. The V gene is TRBV9, the J gene TRBJ2-1; D gene ambiguous. The V and J ends lost 7 bases and 9 bases respectively, with 8 bases between them. This CDR3 is 10 amino acids long. The germline gives CDR1 SGDLS, CDR2 YYNGEE.

V gene TRBV9 combines with J gene TRBJ2-2; 12 bases map to TRBD2. Germline loops: CDR1 SGDLS, CDR2 YYNGEE. The CDR3 loop spans 18 amino acids. Trimming took 4 bases from V and 0 from J; bases not matched to a gene: 7. The CDR3 loop is CASSPGLAGLANTGELFF. The CDR3 coding sequence is TGTGCCAGCAGCCCCGGACTAGCGGGGCTCGCGAACACCGGGGAGCTGTTTTTT. Full variable domain (rest looked up from reference TRBV9 and TRBJ2-2): DSGVTQTPKHLITATGQRVTLRCSPRSGDLSVYWYQQSLDQGLQFLIQYYNGEERAKGNILERFSAQQFPDLHSELNLSSLELGDSALYFCASSPGLAGLANTGELFFGEGSRLTVL.

The chain uses TRBV11-1 and TRBJ2-7, with 7 bases aligning to TRBD2. The CDR3 consists of 16 residues. Trimming took 2 bases from V and 3 from J; bases not matched to a gene: 10. CDR1 SGHAT and CDR2 FQDESV come from the germline V gene (reference sequence). The CDR3 coding sequence is TGTGCCAGCAGCTTATTTGGTGTAGGGACTATCTACGAGCAGTACTTC. The encoded protein is CASSLFGVGTIYEQYF.

The rearrangement uses TRBV6-1 and TRBJ1-2; D perhaps matches TRBD1 (5 bases). The V gene's germline CDR1 is MNHNS and CDR2 SASEGT. Deletions cut 5 bases from V and 8 bases from J, with 18 bases between. The CDR3 consists of 14 residues. CDR3 nucleotides: TGTGCCAGCAGTACGCAAGGGGCGGCCGTGGGCTACACCTTC. Protein: CASSTQGAAVGYTF.